This T cell receptor (beta chain) emerged from a study of T cell responses to AZD1222 COVID-19 vaccine. Study-level points and caveats: Recipients of AZD1222 seropositive at baseline numbered only 5 or 6. Reports indicate that nearly half of spike-specific TCRs are directed at unmutated variant regions.

CDR1 SGHRS and CDR2 YFSETQ come from the germline V gene. The CDR3 totals 14 residues. Trimming stripped 2 bases from V and 8 bases from J, with 14 bases between. Data came from immunoSEQ multiplex PCR; TCRdb stores just in-frame clones and leaves some out. The table has 110,000 or so clones, roughly nine tenths seen once. Points on this clone: Its target is not known.

The material was peripheral blood, obtained on day 0 of AZD1222 vaccination. This clonotype was sampled from an adult in good health. The V and J genes are TRBV5-1 and TRBJ2-1; D perhaps matches TRBD2 (6 bases). Here the CDR3 reads CASSFAGFSDEQFF. The CDR3 nucleotides read TGCGCCAGCAGCTTCGCGGGGTTCTCCGATGAGCAGTTCTTC.